Presented here are 28 T cell receptor beta chains from one specimen sequenced in a study of control samples from healthy donors and cancer patients (dated by TCRdb to 2018 to 2020). Receptor libraries were prepared by the immunoSEQ multiplex PCR assay. The immuneACCESS repertoire file appears here via TCRdb, limited to in-frame rearrangements. These files lack a portion of the clones; in checked studies, under half of the deficit traces to unresolved V genes, and the cause of the others is not known. The sample data list 150,000 or so clones, and about 90% of these were observed just once. Clones ranked in the top ten supply roughly 5% of the sample. Sequencing was performed on blood. The receptors were sampled from a woman aged 30 to 39 in good health.

The rearrangement uses TRBV25-1 and TRBJ2-3, with 12 nucleotides matching TRBD1. CDR3 length equals 15 residues. The V and J ends lost 7 bases and 4 bases, in that order; junction bases with no gene match: 6. The germline gives CDR1 MGHDK, CDR2 SYGVNS. As DNA, the CDR3 is TGTGCCAGCAACCGAAGGGACAGGGGGCCAGATACGCAGTATTTT. Residues: CASNRRDRGPDTQYF. Complete variable domain (other parts from reference TRBV25-1 and TRBJ2-3): EADIYQTPRYLVIGTGKKITLECSQTMGHDKMYWYQQDPGMELHLIHYSYGVNSTEKGDLSSESTVSRIRTEHFPLTLESARPSHTSQYLCASNRRDRGPDTQYFGPGTRLTVL.

This clone was counted once. This chain uses TRBV4-2 with TRBJ2-2; weak D call: TRBD2 (6 bases). The germline gives CDR1 LGHNA, CDR2 YNFKEQ. The CDR3 consists of 18 residues. V dropped 0 bases and J dropped 0 bases, with 14 bases sitting between them. The CDR3 here is CASSQEPSGHANTGELFF. The CDR3 DNA reads TGTGCCAGCAGCCAAGAGCCCAGCGGGCACGCGAACACCGGGGAGCTGTTTTTT.

This clone was counted only a few times. V is TRBV7-9 and J is TRBJ1-2; 7 bases agree with TRBD1. Losses at the gene ends were 4 bases for V and 8 bases for J; bases not matched to a gene: 16. CDR1 and CDR2 from the germline V gene are SEHNR and FQNEAQ (reference sequence). CDR3 length: 16 amino acids. CDR3: CASSSAHVGGVFGYTF. The CDR3 DNA sequence: TGTGCCAGCAGCTCCGCCCATGTAGGGGGCGTCTTCGGCTACACCTTC.

V usage is TRBV6-1 and J usage is TRBJ2-7, with 9 bases matching TRBD2. Germline lookup yields CDR1 MNHNS and CDR2 SASEGT. The CDR3 loop spans 14 amino acids. V lost 0 bases to trimming and J lost 12 bases; unmatched junction nucleotides: 9. The CDR3 reads CASSEATSGPRRYF. CDR3 in DNA: TGTGCCAGCAGTGAAGCTACTAGCGGGCCCCGTAGGTACTTC.

The rearrangement joins TRBV27 to TRBJ2-7; D ambiguous. Trimming cost V 6 bases and J 3 bases, with 12 bases left between them. CDR1 and CDR2 from the germline V gene are MNHEY and SMNVEV (reference sequence). CDR3 length equals 13 residues. CDR3 DNA: TGTGCCAGCAGGCCCGGCAAATGCTACGAGCAGTACGTC. This gives the protein CASRPGKCYEQYV.

The chain carries TRBV7-2 and TRBJ1-6; D is uncertain. The CDR3 sequence is 14 residues long. CDR1 and CDR2 from the germline V gene are SGHTA and FQGNSA. Between the trimmed V and J ends, which lost 4 bases and 10 bases, there was a span of 14 bases. CDR3 DNA: TGTGCCAGCAGCTATGCCACCTCAGGATCACCCCTCCACTTT. Protein product: CASSYATSGSPLHF.

CDR3 sequence: CASSMTGPNYEQYF. The CDR3 coding sequence is TGTGCCAGTAGTATGACAGGACCAAACTACGAGCAGTACTTC. The J gene is TRBJ2-7, the V gene TRBV19; a possible D gene is TRBD1 (6 bases). The germline V gene has CDR1 LNHDA and CDR2 SQIVND (reference sequence). The CDR3 contains 14 residues. Trimming took off 3 bases at V and 3 bases at J, with 12 bases between the two ends.

J is TRBJ1-2 and V is TRBV12-3 or TRBV12-4; D call uncertain. The CDR3 runs 12 residues. Deletions cut 3 bases from V and 7 bases from J, with 9 bases between. The CDR3 DNA reads as TGTGCCAGCAGTTTTGGGGAGGGTGGCTACACCTTC. It translates to CASSFGEGGYTF.

The chain joins TRBV2 to TRBJ1-1; 7 bases line up with TRBD1. The germline gives CDR1 SNHLY, CDR2 FYNNEI. This CDR3 is 13 amino acids long. J gave up 6 bases and V 5 bases, and 6 bases lay outside the gene matches. Written as DNA, the CDR3 is TGTGCCAGCAGTCGTGACAGGGCCTCTGAAGCTTTCTTT. It encodes CASSRDRASEAFF.

This sequence joins TRBV12-3 or TRBV12-4 and TRBJ1-2; 7 bases match TRBD1. CDR3 length: 13 amino acids. The V gene end was trimmed by 8 bases and the J gene end by 11 bases; junction bases not matched to a gene: 14. CDR3 region: CASSLGTAPGYTF. DNA of the CDR3: TGTGCCAGCTCCCTTGGGACAGCCCCCGGGTACACCTTC.

The V and J genes are TRBV20-1 and TRBJ1-5; D is unresolved. V gave up 3 bases and J gave up 2 bases, with 8 bases separating them. The germline CDR1 and CDR2 sequences are DFQATT and SNEGSKA (reference sequence). This CDR3 is built from 13 residues. The CDR3 region is CSASSEGNQPQHF. The CDR3 nucleotides read TGCAGTGCTAGTTCTGAAGGCAATCAGCCCCAGCATTTT.

The chain employs TRBV27 and TRBJ1-2; 7 positions agree with TRBD1. Losses at the gene ends were 4 bases for V and 6 bases for J; bases not matched to a gene: 8. The V gene's germline CDR1 is MNHEY and CDR2 SMNVEV (reference sequence). The CDR3 sequence is 14 residues long. CDR3 bases: TGTGCCAGCAGTTCCCGAACAGGGGAGAATGGCTACACCTTC. Translating it yields CASSSRTGENGYTF.

The J gene is TRBJ1-2, the V gene TRBV24-1; TRBD1 is a possible D gene (5 bases). Deletions cut 9 bases from V and 2 bases from J, with 15 bases between. Germline lookup yields CDR1 KGHDR and CDR2 SFDVKD. The CDR3 loop spans 14 amino acids. CDR3 coding DNA: TGTGCCACCCGGCCCCAGGGAGGAAACTATGGCTACACCTTC. Translating gives CATRPQGGNYGYTF.

V gene TRBV10-3 combines with J gene TRBJ2-1, with 10 bases matching TRBD2. Per the germline V gene, CDR1 is ENHRY and CDR2 is SYGVKD. With 0 bases clipped from V and 5 bases from J, the junction kept 7 bases outside the gene matches. The CDR3 sequence is 17 residues long. In DNA, the CDR3 is TGTGCCATCAGTGAGTCCCCTGGGACTAGCGTGAACAATGAGCAGTTCTTC. Amino acid sequence: CAISESPGTSVNNEQFF.

The V and J genes are TRBV19 and TRBJ2-7; a possible D gene is TRBD2 (5 bases). Trimming pared 1 base from V and 4 bases from J, leaving 5 bases between. Germline CDR1 and CDR2: LNHDA and SQIVND (reference sequence). This CDR3 contains 12 residues. The CDR3 DNA follows: TGTGCCAGTAGTATAGGAGGGTACGAGCAGTACTTC. This encodes CASSIGGYEQYF.

The CDR3 nucleotides are TGTGCCTGGAGTGTAGGGGTGTATGGCTACACCTTC. This encodes CAWSVGVYGYTF. The chain links TRBV30 to TRBJ1-2, with a tentative D call TRBD1 (5 bases). The germline V gene has CDR1 GTSNPN and CDR2 SVGIG (reference sequence). The CDR3 spans 12 residues. The V gene lost 0 bases and the J gene lost 5 bases, with 7 bases spanning the gap. Complete variable domain (other parts from reference TRBV30 and TRBJ1-2): SQTIHQWPATLVQPVGSPLSLECTVEGTSNPNLYWYRQAAGRGLQLLFYSVGIGQISSEVPQNLSASRPQDRQFILSSKKLLLSDSGFYLCAWSVGVYGYTFGSGTRLTVV.

This chain joins TRBV5-1 and TRBJ2-2, with D tentatively TRBD2 (6 bases). The CDR3 has 17 residues. The germline V gene has CDR1 SGHRS and CDR2 YFSETQ. Trimming pared 1 base from V and 5 bases from J, leaving 18 bases between. The CDR3 is CASSLSPNGGVTGELFF. In DNA, the CDR3 is TGCGCCAGCAGCTTGTCCCCGAATGGCGGGGTTACCGGGGAGCTGTTTTTT.

V and J are TRBV3-1 (or the pseudogene TRBV3-2) and TRBJ1-1, with 9 bases that match TRBD1. This CDR3 has 15 amino acids. Losses at the gene ends were 2 bases for V and 5 bases for J; bases not matched to a gene: 6. Germline CDR1 and CDR2: LGHDT and YNNKEL (reference sequence). DNA for the CDR3: TGTGCCAGCAGCCAAACCGGGACAGGGTATACTGAAGCTTTCTTT. This gives the protein CASSQTGTGYTEAFF.

This sequence joins TRBV7-2 and TRBJ1-2, with 8 positions matching TRBD1. The trim removed 5 bases at V and 2 bases at J, leaving 10 bases unmatched. CDR1 is SGHTA and CDR2 is FQGNSA in the germline V gene. The CDR3 runs 16 residues. The CDR3 here is CASSISPRQGNYGYTF. DNA of the CDR3: TGTGCCAGCAGCATTAGTCCCCGACAGGGGAACTATGGCTACACCTTC.

This chain joins TRBV18 and TRBJ2-7, with TRBD2 identical over 10 bases. The J segment lost 0 bases and the V segment lost 2 bases, leaving 19 bases of the junction unmatched. The CDR3 has 21 amino acids. Germline V gene lookup returns CDR1 KGHSH and CDR2 LQKENI. Here the CDR3 DNA reads TGTGCCAGCTCACCAAAAGGGTCCGGGGGAGCGGGAGGGACGAGCTCCTACGAGCAGTACTTC. Translation gives CASSPKGSGGAGGTSSYEQYF.

This clone was observed a few times. The J gene is TRBJ2-3, the V gene TRBV11-2; possible D gene TRBD1, 5 bases. The CDR3 consists of 14 residues. The V gene's germline CDR1 is SGHAT and CDR2 FQNNGV. V gave up 6 bases and J gave up 0 bases, with 10 bases separating them. The CDR3 DNA reads TGTGCCAGCAGTTCACAGGCCAGCACAGATACGCAGTATTTT. It is translated as CASSSQASTDTQYF.

The V and J genes are TRBV11-2 and TRBJ2-4, with 7 bases identical to TRBD1. The CDR3 length is 16 residues. V lost 5 bases, J lost 1 base, and 8 bases stayed unmatched. Germline loops: CDR1 SGHAT, CDR2 FQNNGV. The chain's CDR3 is CASSPPQGWAKNIQYF. The CDR3, as DNA: TGTGCCAGCAGCCCACCACAGGGGTGGGCCAAAAACATTCAGTACTTC.

The chain has TRBV6-1 and TRBJ2-1, with D uncertain. Trimming took off 2 bases at V and 11 bases at J, with 10 bases between the two ends. Germline V CDR1 and CDR2: MNHNS, SASEGT. The CDR3 length is 12 residues. In DNA, the CDR3 is TGTGCCAGCAGTGAAATTGTCATGCAGCAGTTCTTC. This encodes CASSEIVMQQFF.

V usage is TRBV5-1 and J usage is TRBJ2-7, with D possibly TRBD1 on 5 matching bases. V was clipped by 4 bases and J by 2 bases, with 10 bases between them. Germline V gives CDR1 SGHRS, CDR2 YFSETQ. The CDR3 consists of 13 residues. The CDR3: CASSVATAYEQYF. The CDR3 nucleotides are TGCGCCAGCAGCGTGGCGACAGCCTACGAGCAGTACTTC.

The chain links TRBV27 to TRBJ1-2, with TRBD1 identical over 7 bases. The V segment lost 10 bases and the J segment 9 bases; nucleotides outside the gene matches: 8. The germline CDR1 and CDR2 sequences are MNHEY and SMNVEV (reference sequence). The CDR3 is 11 residues long. CDR3 bases: TGTGCCACCTCAGGGGGTGTTAGCTACACCTTC. It specifies CATSGGVSYTF.

CDR3 loop: CASSHGTASGANVLTF. CDR3 DNA: TGCGCCAGCAGCCACGGGACCGCCTCGGGGGCCAACGTCCTGACTTTC. The chain recombines TRBV5-1 with TRBJ2-6; D is possibly TRBD1 or TRBD2 (5 bases each). This CDR3 contains 16 residues. V dropped 4 bases and J dropped 4 bases, with 15 bases sitting between them. Looked up from germline, CDR1 is SGHRS and CDR2 is YFSETQ.

The chain has TRBV7-8 and TRBJ2-7; D might be TRBD1 (5 bases). Trimming stripped 1 base from V and 5 bases from J, with 6 bases between. The CDR3 runs 12 residues. Germline values: CDR1 SGHVS, CDR2 FQNEAQ. Here the CDR3 reads CASSLEGDEQYV. Written as DNA, the CDR3 is TGTGCCAGCAGCTTAGAAGGGGACGAGCAGTACGTC.

The chain carries TRBV3-1 (or the pseudogene TRBV3-2) and TRBJ1-1; 8 bases agree with TRBD1. CDR3 length: 15 residues. J lost 0 bases, V lost 4 bases, and 4 bases had no gene match. Germline assignment: CDR1 LGHDT and CDR2 YNNKEL (reference sequence). Here the CDR3 DNA reads TGTGCCAGCAGCCCCAGGACAGGGCTGAACACTGAAGCTTTCTTT. Protein product: CASSPRTGLNTEAFF.